This T cell receptor beta chain was sequenced during a study of human T cells and chemical hapten exposure (dated by TCRdb to the early 2020s). Study-level background: For sensitization, 2% DPC in acetone was applied to a roughly 2 cm by roughly 2 cm area of upper inner arm skin. Patch testing was performed on the upper back with Finn chambers containing 0.01% DPC, and the patch tests were scored after 6 days according to International Contact Dermatitis Research Group standards. Throughout the roughly 25-week study period, patients were also given weekly therapeutic DPC doses on the scalp. Libraries were pooled for sequencing, and per-sample TCR yields varied mainly because of small differences in library volumes within the pool. Alopecia areata with under or over 50% scalp involvement, alopecia totalis and alopecia universalis were represented in the patient cohort, which was mostly female. This study followed changes in the peripheral blood TCR repertoire in vivo during primary and secondary sensitization of alopecia patients to the hapten diphenylcyclopropenone (DPC). Blood for TCR sequencing was provided by twenty-nine alopecia patients at one to four time points (pre-sensitization, 2, 6 and 24 weeks). Blood was sampled from patients pre-sensitization (week 0) and at 2, 6 and about 24 weeks after DPC sensitization.

Overall study results and their limits: Repeated subsampling changed both the strength of the expansion versus patch-test correlation and the threshold at which that correlation became significant. DPC sensitization did not change how many TCRs were above 1 in 1000 frequency, and no evidence was found of alterations in global repertoire structure. All patients had alopecia, a presumed autoimmune disease, so their immune response might differ from that of healthy individuals. A positive correlation was found between the number of PT1 expanded TCRs and patch test score, with significance reached at thresholds 8, 16 and 32 but not 4. Expanded TCRs formed significantly more large CDR3 similarity clusters than pre-sensitization or healthy control sets, consistent with antigen-driven responses.

The method behind the library was RACE. TCRdb names NextSeq 500 as the instrument used. Library preparation attached unique molecular identifiers to individual cDNA molecules for quantitative, reproducible TCR counting. Both TCR alpha and TCR beta chains were sequenced from each blood RNA sample. In the paper's pipeline: A median of around 96,000 TCRs per sample was observed, with a range of 23,224 to 690,600. V, J and CDR3 annotation of the TCR reads was carried out using the Decombinator software suite. Every sample was subsampled to the same number of TCRs (28,000) for the PS versus PT1 abundance plots. Expanded TCRs were defined as absent before sensitization and observed at least eight times at the 2-week time point. TCRdb trimmed the raw reads at Q25, called clones with MiXCR and kept productive beta chains. Merged by CDR3 protein, the rows form single entries marked with the most common genes and DNA. The V and J calls here are based on TCRdb, not the publication. The sample table lists 300,000 to 450,000 distinct CDR3 sequences, approximately 5% of them with a count of one. Jointly, the top ten make up 2% to 3% of the sample.

V is shortened by 5 bases, J by 8 bases, and the region joining them spans 12 bases. In the germline V gene, CDR1 corresponds to SGHVS and CDR2 to FQNEAQ. The CDR3 covers 12 residues, taking in both the cysteine and the phenylalanine. Solely the CDR3 DNA is kept, with 36 bases framed from the first base. This clonotype was recorded a few times. Its target antigen remains unknown. Per-base qualities were not stored, and no clone one base away is much larger. Explained via the paper, the time point label denotes: pre-sensitization, week 0. The treatment or condition label here, explained by the study, means: therapeutic diphenylcyclopropenone sensitization with weekly scalp DPC. Blood at each patch-test visit was drawn before the patch test was applied. Patients were eligible if aged 18 to 70, diagnosed with alopecia and judged suitable for DPC therapy, and pregnant patients were excluded. Total RNA was isolated from unfractionated whole blood collected in Tempus Blood RNA tubes.

The chain links TRBV7-8 with TRBJ1-2; no D segment can be confidently identified. The TCR sequence derives from a woman aged 50 to 60 with alopecia areata. Some clones in this sample may be carry-over from other donors' samples. The material was whole blood, obtained in connection with sensitization to the hapten diphenylcyclopropenone (DPC). The DNA sequence is as follows: TGTGCCAGCAGCCCGGGCCTGGGGGGCTACACCTTC. Its translation reads: CASSPGLGGYTF.